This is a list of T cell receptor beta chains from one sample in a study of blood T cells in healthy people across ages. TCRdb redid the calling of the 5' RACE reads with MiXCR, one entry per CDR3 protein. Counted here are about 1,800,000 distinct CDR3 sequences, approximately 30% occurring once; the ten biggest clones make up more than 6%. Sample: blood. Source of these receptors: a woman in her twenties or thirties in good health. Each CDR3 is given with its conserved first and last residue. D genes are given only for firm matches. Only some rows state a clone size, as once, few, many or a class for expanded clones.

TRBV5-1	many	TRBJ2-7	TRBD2	TGCGCCAGCAGCTTAGGGACTAGCGGGGGGGCCTACGAGCAGTACTTC	CASSLGTSGGAYEQYF
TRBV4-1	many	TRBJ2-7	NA	TGCGCCAGCAGCCAAGTCTCTGGCGGTATCTACGAGCAGTACTTC	CASSQVSGGIYEQYF
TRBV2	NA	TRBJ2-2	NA	TGTGCCAGCATCCCGGCGGAGGGTGGCGGGGAGCTGTTTTTT	CASIPAEGGGELFF
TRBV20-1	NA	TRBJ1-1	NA	TGCAGTGCTAGAGATCGGGAATCTCGCCTTAACACTGAAGCTTTCTTT	CSARDRESRLNTEAFF
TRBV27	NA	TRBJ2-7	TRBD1	TGTGCCAGCAGTTTATCACAGGGGGCCGAGCAGTACTTC	CASSLSQGAEQYF
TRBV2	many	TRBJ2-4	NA	TGTGCCAGCAATGAAATGGACAGCAAAAACATTCAGTACTTC	CASNEMDSKNIQYF
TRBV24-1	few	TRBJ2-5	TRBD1	TGTGCCACCAGTGGAGGGCAGGGGGCCGACAATGAGCAGTACTTC	CATSGGQGADNEQYF
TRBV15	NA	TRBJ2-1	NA	TGTGCCACCAGCAGAGAGAGAGGACGGTACAATGAGCAGTTCTTC	CATSRERGRYNEQFF
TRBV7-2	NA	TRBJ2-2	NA	TGTGCCAGCAGCTACGGACCCGACCGGGAGCTGTTTTTT	CASSYGPDRELFF
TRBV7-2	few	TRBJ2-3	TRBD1	TGTGCCAGCAGCTTAGAGGGGAGACAGGGGGGAGATACGCAGTATTTT	CASSLEGRQGGDTQYF
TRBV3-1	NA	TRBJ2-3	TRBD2	TGTGCCAGCAGCCAAGCGAATGCGGGGGGGAACACAGATACGCAGTATTTT	CASSQANAGGNTDTQYF
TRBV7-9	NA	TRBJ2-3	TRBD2	TGTGCCAGCAGCCCAGGGACTAGCGGGACGTCGGATACGCAGTATTTT	CASSPGTSGTSDTQYF
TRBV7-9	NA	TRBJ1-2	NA	TGTGCCAGCAGCTCCGGTGGGGCGGAGGGCTACACCTTC	CASSSGGAEGYTF
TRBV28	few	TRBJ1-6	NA	TGTGCCAGCAGTTTGTCCGACAGGAATAATTCACCCCTCCACTTT	CASSLSDRNNSPLHF
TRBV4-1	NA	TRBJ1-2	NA	TGCGCCAGCAGCCTAACTAAAGATAACAGGGATGGCTACACCTTC	CASSLTKDNRDGYTF
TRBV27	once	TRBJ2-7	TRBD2	TGTGCCGGCAGCAGGACTAGCGTAGCCTACGAGCAGTACTTC	CAGSRTSVAYEQYF
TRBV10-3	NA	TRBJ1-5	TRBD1	TGTGCCACCAGTGAGTCGTGGGGACAGGGTAGCAATCAGCCCCAGCATTTT	CATSESWGQGSNQPQHF
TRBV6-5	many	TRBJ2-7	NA	TGTGCCAGCAGTTACTACGGGAGCTCCTACGAGCAGTACTTC	CASSYYGSSYEQYF
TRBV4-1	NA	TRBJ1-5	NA	TGCGCCAGCAGCCAAGATGGGCGGCAGCCCCAGCATTTT	CASSQDGRQPQHF
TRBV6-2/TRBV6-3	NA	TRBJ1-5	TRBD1	TGTGCCAGCAGACAAACAGGGGCGGAACAGCCCCAGCATTTT	CASRQTGAEQPQHF
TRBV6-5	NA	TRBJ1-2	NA	TGTGCCAGCAGTTACCTTGGTTCTAGGTGGGCACAGGGCAGGAGCTATGGCTACACCTTC	CASSYLGSRWAQGRSYGYTF
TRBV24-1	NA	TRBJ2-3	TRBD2	TGTGCCACCAGTGACCCTAGCGGGACTAGCACAGATACGCAGTATTTT	CATSDPSGTSTDTQYF
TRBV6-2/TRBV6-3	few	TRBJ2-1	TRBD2	TGTGCCAGCAGTTCGGACGGGGGGGCCAGCCACAATGAGCAGTTCTTC	CASSSDGGASHNEQFF
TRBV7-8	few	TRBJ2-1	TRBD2	TGTGCCAGCAGCTTAGCGACTAGCGGGAGTAAGTTCCATGAGCAGTTCTTC	CASSLATSGSKFHEQFF